The entry below gives a single TCR beta chain sequence along with its context. The specificity of this receptor is unknown. The input lacks base qualities; no much larger clone sits a single base away. The source of the sample is a study of blood T cell repertoires in COVID-19 (TCRdb year 2020). Turning to the overall study: The collaborator samples originated in the United States, Italy and Spain and spanned the acute and convalescent phases of COVID-19. Where available, HLA class I and class II types were obtained from metadata supplied by the sample provider rather than from assay-based typing. Nearly every sample came with metadata listing a de-identified subject ID, COVID-19 status, age in years and sex. The dataset comprised deeply sampled blood TCRbeta repertoires from subjects exposed to, actively infected with, or recovered from COVID-19. Samples were obtained from the ongoing ImmuneRACE study (first 160 participants) and from approximately 1,200 subjects provided by 6 global collaborators. The repertoires were made available in a free public database intended to serve as a resource for research on the immune response to SARS-CoV-2. The material from the prospective study consisted of cDNA or gDNA derived from T cells, B-cell-depleted T cells, or PBMCs.

Each collaborating institution followed its own protocols to collect whole blood in K2EDTA tubes. For TCRbeta analysis, collaborators shipped samples as frozen whole blood, isolated PBMCs, or DNA extracted from either of those sample types. As encoded in the germline V gene (reference sequence), CDR1 is SEHNR while CDR2 is FQNEAQ. For this chain, trimming is 4 bases at the V end and 4 bases at the J end, and the number of junction bases without a gene match is 4. The CDR3 covers 14 residues, taking in both the cysteine and the phenylalanine. Just CDR3 DNA is preserved here, 42 bases in frame from base 1. Paper-wide results and their limitations: How much clinical and demographic metadata was included differed by source and by participant, and the metadata was provided uncurated.

TCRbeta CDR3 regions were amplified from genomic DNA using the immunoSEQ Assay, a bias-controlled multiplex PCR. In the paper's pipeline: The number of nucleated cells in each sample was estimated by amplification of reference gene primers within the assay. To quantify the absolute abundance of each unique TCRbeta CDR3 rearrangement, sequence reads were collapsed and filtered. For each sample, productive Simpson clonality was calculated as the square root of Simpson's diversity index across productive rearrangements. The table comes from immuneACCESS by way of TCRdb, which keeps in-frame sequences with V and J called. Part of the clones is missing from these tables; in studies checked, under half for an unresolved V gene and the rest for unknown reasons. That table supplies the V and J calls and clone size; D and trimming were determined from the DNA. The sample data list some 190,000 clones, and 80% to 90% of these were observed just once. Jointly, the top ten make up 10% to 11% of the sample.

The receptor's source is a human donor with active or convalescent COVID-19. The donor label of this sample is uncertain. Sequenced material: peripheral blood. The receptor chain draws on TRBV7-9 and TRBJ1-1; TRBD1 aligns with 9 central bases. The CDR3 here reads CASSSGTGFTEAFF. DNA sequence: TGTGCCAGCAGCTCCGGGACAGGGTTCACTGAAGCTTTCTTT.